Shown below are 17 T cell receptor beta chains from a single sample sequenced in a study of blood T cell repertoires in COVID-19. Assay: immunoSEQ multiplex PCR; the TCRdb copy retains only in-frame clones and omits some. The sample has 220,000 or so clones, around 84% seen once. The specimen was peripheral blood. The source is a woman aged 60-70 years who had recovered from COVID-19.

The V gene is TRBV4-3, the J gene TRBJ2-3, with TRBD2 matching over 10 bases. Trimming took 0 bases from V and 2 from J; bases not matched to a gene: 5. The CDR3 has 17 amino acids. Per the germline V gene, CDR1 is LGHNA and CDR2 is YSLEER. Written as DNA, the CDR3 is TGCGCCAGCAGCCAAGATATTACTAGCGGGGCCACAGATACGCAGTATTTT. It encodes CASSQDITSGATDTQYF.

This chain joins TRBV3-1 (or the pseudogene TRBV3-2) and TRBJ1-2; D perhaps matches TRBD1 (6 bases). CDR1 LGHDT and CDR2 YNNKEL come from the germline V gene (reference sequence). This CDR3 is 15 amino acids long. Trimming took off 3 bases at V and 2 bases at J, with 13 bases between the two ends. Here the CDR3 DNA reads TGTGCCAGCAGCCACTCCTCCACAGGGAACTATGGCTACACCTTC. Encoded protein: CASSHSSTGNYGYTF.

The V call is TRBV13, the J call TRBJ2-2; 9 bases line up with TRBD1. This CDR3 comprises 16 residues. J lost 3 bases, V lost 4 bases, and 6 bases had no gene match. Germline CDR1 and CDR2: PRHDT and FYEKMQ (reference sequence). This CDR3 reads CASSSTGGVDTGELFF. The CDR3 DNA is TGTGCCAGCAGCTCGACAGGGGGGGTGGACACCGGGGAGCTGTTTTTT.

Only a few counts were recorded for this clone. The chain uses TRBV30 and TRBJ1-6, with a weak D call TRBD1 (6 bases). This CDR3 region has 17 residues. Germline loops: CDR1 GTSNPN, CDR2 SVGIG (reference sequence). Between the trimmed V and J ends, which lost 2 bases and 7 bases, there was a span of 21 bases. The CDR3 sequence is CAWSQQGTGSRNSPLHF. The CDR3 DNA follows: TGTGCCTGGAGTCAACAGGGAACAGGATCTCGGAATTCACCCCTCCACTTT.

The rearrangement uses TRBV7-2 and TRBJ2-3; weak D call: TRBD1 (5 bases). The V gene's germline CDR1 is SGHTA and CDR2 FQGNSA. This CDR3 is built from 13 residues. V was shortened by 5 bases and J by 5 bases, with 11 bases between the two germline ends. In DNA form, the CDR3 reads TGTGCCAGCAGCGTATGGACACTAGATACGCAGTATTTT. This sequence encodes CASSVWTLDTQYF.

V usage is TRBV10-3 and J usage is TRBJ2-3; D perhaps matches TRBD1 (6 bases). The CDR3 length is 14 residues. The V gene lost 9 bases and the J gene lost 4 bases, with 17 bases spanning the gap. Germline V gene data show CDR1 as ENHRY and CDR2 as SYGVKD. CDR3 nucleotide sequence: TGTGCCATGGCCGGGGACATAGTCTCAGATACGCAGTATTTT. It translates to CAMAGDIVSDTQYF.

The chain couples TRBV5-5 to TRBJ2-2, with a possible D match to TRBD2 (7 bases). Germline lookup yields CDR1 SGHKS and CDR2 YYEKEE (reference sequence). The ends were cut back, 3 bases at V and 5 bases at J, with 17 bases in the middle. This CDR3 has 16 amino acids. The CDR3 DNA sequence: TGTGCCAGCAGCTGGGGCGGGGGCCCGAGTACCGGGGAGCTGTTTTTT. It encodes CASSWGGGPSTGELFF.

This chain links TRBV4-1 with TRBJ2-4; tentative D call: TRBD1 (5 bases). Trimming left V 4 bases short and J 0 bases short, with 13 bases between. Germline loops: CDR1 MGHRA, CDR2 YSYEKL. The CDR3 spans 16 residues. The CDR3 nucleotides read TGCGCCAGCAGCCCCACAGGTCTAATAGCCAAAAACATTCAGTACTTC. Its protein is CASSPTGLIAKNIQYF.

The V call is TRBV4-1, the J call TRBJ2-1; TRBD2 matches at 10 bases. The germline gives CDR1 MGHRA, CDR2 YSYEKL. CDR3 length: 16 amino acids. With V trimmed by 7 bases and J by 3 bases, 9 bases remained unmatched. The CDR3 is CASTPGIAGGYNEQFF. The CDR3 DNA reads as TGCGCCAGCACCCCCGGTATAGCGGGGGGCTACAATGAGCAGTTCTTC.

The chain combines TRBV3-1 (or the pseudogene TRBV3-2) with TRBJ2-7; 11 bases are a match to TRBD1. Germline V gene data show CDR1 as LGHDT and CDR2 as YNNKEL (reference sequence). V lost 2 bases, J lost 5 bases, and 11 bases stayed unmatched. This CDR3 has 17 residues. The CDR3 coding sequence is TGTGCCAGCAGCCAATCCGGGACGGGACAGGGGGGCCACGAGCAGTACTTC. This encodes CASSQSGTGQGGHEQYF.

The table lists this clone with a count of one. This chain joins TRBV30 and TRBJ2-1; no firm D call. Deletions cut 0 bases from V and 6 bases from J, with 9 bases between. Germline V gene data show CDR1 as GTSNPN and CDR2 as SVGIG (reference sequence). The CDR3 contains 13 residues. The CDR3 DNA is TGTGCCTGGAGTGTACGACTGGGCAATGAGCAGTTCTTC. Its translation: CAWSVRLGNEQFF.

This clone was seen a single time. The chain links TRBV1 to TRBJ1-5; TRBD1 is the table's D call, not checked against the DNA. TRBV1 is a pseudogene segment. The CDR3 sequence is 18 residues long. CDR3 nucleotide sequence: TGCACCAGCAGCCAAAAGAGGCCAGGGGGCTGGAGCAATCAGCCCCAGCATTTT. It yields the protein CTSSQKRPGGWSNQPQHF.

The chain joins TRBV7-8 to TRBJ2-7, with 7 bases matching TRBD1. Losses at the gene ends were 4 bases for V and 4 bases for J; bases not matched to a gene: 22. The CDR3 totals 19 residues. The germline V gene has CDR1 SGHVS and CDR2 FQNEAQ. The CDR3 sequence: CASSSHLPSRDRTPYEQYF. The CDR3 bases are TGTGCCAGCAGCTCCCACCTACCTTCACGGGACAGAACCCCTTACGAGCAGTACTTC.

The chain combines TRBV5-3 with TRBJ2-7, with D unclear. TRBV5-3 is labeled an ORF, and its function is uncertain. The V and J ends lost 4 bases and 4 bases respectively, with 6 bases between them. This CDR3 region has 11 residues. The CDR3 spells CARSPEYEQYF. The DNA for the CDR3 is TGTGCCAGAAGCCCGGAGTACGAGCAGTACTTC.

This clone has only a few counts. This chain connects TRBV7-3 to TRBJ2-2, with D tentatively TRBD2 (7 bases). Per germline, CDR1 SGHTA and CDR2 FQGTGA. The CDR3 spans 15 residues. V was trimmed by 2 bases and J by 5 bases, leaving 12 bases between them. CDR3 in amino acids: CASSLGLGGTGELFF. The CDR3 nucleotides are TGTGCCAGCAGCTTAGGACTAGGGGGTACCGGGGAGCTGTTTTTT.

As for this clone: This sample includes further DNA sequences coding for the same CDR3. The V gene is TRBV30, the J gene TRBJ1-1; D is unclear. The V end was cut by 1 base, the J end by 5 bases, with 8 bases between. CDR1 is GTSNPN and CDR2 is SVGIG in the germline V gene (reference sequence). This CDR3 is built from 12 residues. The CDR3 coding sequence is TGTGCCTGGAGTGCTGGAGGGACTGAAGCTTTCTTT. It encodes CAWSAGGTEAFF.

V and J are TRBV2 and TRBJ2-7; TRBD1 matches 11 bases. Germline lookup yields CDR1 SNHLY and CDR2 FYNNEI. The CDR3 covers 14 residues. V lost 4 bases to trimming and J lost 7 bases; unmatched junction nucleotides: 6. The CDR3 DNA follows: TGTGCCAGCAGTGTAGGACAGGGGGCAAATGAGCAGTACTTC. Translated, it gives CASSVGQGANEQYF.